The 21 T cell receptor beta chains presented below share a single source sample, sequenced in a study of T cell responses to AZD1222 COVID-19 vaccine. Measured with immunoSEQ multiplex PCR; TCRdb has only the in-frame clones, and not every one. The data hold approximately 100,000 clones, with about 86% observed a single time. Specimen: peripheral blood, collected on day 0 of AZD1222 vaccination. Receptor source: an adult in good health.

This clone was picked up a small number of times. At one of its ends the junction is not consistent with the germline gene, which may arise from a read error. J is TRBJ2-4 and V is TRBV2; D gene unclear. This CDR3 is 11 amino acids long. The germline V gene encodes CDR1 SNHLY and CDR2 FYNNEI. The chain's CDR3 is CASSQTGMVDF. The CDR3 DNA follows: TGTGCCAGCAGCCAAACTGGGATGGTTGACTTC.

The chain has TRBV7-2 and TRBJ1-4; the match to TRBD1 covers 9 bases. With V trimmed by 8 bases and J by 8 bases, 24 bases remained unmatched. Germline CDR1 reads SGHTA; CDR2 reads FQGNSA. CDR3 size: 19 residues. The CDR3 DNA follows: TGTGCCAGCTGCCTCGCCCACGCTTGCCAGGGACAGGGAGGCGAAAAACTGTTTTTT. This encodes CASCLAHACQGQGGEKLFF.

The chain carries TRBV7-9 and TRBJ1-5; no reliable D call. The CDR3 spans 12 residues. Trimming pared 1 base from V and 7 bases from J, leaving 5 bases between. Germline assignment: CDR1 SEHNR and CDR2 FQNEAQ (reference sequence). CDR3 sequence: CASSLGIQPQHF. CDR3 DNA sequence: TGTGCCAGCAGCTTAGGGATACAGCCCCAGCATTTT. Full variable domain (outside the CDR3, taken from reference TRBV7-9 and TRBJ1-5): DTGVSQNPRHKITKRGQNVTFRCDPISEHNRLYWYRQTLGQGPEFLTYFQNEAQLEKSRLLSDRFSAERPKGSFSTLEIQRTEQGDSAMYLCASSLGIQPQHFGDGTRLSIL.

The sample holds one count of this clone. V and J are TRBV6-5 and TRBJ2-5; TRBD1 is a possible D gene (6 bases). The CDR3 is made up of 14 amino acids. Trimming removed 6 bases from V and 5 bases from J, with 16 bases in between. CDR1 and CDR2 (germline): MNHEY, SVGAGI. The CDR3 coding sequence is TGTGCCAGCAGGGACAGTAAAAAGAAGGAGACCCAGTACTTC. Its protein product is CASRDSKKKETQYF.

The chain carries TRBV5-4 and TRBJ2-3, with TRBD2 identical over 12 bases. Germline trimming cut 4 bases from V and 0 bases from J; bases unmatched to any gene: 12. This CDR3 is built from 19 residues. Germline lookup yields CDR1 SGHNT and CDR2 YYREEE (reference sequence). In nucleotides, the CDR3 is TGTGCCAGCAGCCCAGCCCTCCTAGCGGGAGGGGGTAGCACAGATACGCAGTATTTT. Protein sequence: CASSPALLAGGGSTDTQYF.

For the CDR3, the DNA is TGCAGTGCTATTGATGCGGGAAAAGTTGGGCAGTACTTC. Amino acids: CSAIDAGKVGQYF. The V call is TRBV20-1, the J call TRBJ2-7; tentatively, D is TRBD2 (6 bases). V lost 4 bases and J 9 bases, leaving 19 bases between the germline ends. Germline V gene sequence: CDR1 DFQATT, CDR2 SNEGSKA (reference sequence). The length of the CDR3 is 13 residues.

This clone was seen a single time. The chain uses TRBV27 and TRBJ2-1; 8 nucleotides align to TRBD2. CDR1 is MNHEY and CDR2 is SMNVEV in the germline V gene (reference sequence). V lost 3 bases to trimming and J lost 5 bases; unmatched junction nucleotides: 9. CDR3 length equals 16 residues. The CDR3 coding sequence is TGTGCCAGCAGTTTCTCCCTAGCGGGTTGGGACAATGAGCAGTTCTTC. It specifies CASSFSLAGWDNEQFF.

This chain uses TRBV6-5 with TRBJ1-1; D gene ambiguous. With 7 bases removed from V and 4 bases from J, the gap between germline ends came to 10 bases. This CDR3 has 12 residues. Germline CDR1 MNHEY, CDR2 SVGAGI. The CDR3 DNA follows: TGTGCCAGCATGGAACGGGGCACTGAAGCTTTCTTT. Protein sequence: CASMERGTEAFF.

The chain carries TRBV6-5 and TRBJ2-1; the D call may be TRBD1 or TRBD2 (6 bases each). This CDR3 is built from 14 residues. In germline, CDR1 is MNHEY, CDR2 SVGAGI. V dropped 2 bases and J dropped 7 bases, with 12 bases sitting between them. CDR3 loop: CASSYGGGMNEQFF. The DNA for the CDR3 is TGTGCCAGCAGTTACGGGGGCGGGATGAATGAGCAGTTCTTC.

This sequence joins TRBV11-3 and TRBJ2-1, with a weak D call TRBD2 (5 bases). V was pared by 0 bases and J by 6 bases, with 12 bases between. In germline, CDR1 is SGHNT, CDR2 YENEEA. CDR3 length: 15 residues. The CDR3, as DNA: TGTGCCAGCAGCTTAGAATCGAGAGCGGCCAATGAGCAGTTCTTC. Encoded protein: CASSLESRAANEQFF. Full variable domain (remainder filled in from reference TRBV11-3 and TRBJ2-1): EAGVVQSPRYKIIEKKQPVAFWCNPISGHNTLYWYLQNLGQGPELLIRYENEEAVDDSQLPKDRFSAERLKGVDSTLKIQPAELGDSAVYLCASSLESRAANEQFFGPGTRLTVL.

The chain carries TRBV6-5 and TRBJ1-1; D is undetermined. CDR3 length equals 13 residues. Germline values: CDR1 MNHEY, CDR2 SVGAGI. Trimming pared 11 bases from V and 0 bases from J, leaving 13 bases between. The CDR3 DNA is TGTGCCGGGGTCGAGGGCCTGAACACTGAAGCTTTCTTT. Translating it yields CAGVEGLNTEAFF.

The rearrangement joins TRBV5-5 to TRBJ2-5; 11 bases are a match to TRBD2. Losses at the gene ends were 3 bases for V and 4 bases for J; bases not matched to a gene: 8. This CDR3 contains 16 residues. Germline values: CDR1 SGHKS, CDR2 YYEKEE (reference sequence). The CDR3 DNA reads TGTGCCAGCAGCTGGGGACTAGCGGTGATGGGAGAGACCCAGTACTTC. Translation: CASSWGLAVMGETQYF. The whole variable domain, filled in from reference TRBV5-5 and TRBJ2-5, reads DAGVTQSPTHLIKTRGQQVTLRCSPISGHKSVSWYQQVLGQGPQFIFQYYEKEERGRGNFPDRFSARQFPNYSSELNVNALLLGDSALYLCASSWGLAVMGETQYFGPGTRLLVL.

CDR3 bases: TGTGCCAGCAGCTTAGCGTTAGCAGGGACGGGCTATGGCTACACCTTC. The encoded protein is CASSLALAGTGYGYTF. The chain joins TRBV7-6 to TRBJ1-2, with a possible D match to TRBD1 (5 bases). V was shortened by 0 bases and J by 4 bases, with 15 bases between the two germline ends. This CDR3 has 16 residues. From germline, CDR1 is SGHVS and CDR2 FNYEAQ.

DNA of the CDR3: TGTGCCAGCAGTTCTTTGGCGGTCAGGGGCTACGAGCAGTACTTC. Its translation is CASSSLAVRGYEQYF. The V and J genes are TRBV28 and TRBJ2-7, with D perhaps TRBD1 (6 bases). Trimming took 4 bases from V and 3 from J, leaving 16 bases between them. The CDR3 has 15 amino acids. Germline CDR1 is MDHEN and CDR2 is SYDVKM.

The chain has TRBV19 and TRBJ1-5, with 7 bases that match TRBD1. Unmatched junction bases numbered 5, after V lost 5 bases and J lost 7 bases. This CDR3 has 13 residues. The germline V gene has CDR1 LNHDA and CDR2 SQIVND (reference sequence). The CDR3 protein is CASSPGGNQPQHF. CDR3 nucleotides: TGTGCCAGTAGTCCAGGGGGGAACCAGCCCCAGCATTTT.

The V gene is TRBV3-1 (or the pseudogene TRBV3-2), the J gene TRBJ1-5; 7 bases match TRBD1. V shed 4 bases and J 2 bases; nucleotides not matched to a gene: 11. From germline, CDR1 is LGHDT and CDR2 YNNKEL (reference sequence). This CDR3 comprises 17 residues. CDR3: CASSPAHRGGGNQPQHF. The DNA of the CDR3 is TGTGCCAGCAGCCCCGCCCACAGGGGAGGAGGCAATCAGCCCCAGCATTTT.

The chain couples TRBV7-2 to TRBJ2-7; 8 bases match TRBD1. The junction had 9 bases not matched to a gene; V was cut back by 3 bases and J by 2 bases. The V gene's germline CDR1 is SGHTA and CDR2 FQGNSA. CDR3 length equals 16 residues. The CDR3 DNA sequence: TGTGCCAGCAGCTTGTCCTCGACAGGGGAAACCTACGAGCAGTACTTC. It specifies CASSLSSTGETYEQYF.

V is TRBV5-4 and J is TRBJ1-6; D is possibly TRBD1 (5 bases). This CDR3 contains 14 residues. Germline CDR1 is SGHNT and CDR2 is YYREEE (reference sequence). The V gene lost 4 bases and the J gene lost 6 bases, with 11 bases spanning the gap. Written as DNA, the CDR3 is TGTGCCAGCAGCCGGGTGGGGGTTAATTCACCCCTCCACTTT. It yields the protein CASSRVGVNSPLHF. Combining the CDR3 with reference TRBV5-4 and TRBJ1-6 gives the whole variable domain ETGVTQSPTHLIKTRGQQVTLRCSSQSGHNTVSWYQQALGQGPQFIFQYYREEENGRGNFPPRFSGLQFPNYSSELNVNALELDDSALYLCASSRVGVNSPLHFGNGTRLTVT.

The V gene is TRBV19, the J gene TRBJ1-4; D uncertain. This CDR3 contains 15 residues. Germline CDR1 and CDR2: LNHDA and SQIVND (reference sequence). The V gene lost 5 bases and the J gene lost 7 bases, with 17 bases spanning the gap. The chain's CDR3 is CASSGSRIRGEKLFF. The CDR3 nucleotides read TGTGCCAGTAGTGGAAGCAGGATAAGAGGTGAAAAACTGTTTTTT.

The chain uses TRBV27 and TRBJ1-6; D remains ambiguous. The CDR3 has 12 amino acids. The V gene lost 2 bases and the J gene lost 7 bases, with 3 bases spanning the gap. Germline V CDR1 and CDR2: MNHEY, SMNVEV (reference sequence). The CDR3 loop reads CASSLQNSPLHF. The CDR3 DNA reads TGTGCCAGCAGTTTACAAAATTCACCCCTCCACTTT.

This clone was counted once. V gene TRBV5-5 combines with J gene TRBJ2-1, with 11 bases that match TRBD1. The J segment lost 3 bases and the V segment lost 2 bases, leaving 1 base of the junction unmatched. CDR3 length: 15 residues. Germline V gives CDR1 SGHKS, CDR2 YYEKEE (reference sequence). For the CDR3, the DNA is TGTGCCAGCAGCTTCGGGACAGGGGGCTACAATGAGCAGTTCTTC. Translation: CASSFGTGGYNEQFF. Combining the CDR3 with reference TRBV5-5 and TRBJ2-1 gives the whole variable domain DAGVTQSPTHLIKTRGQQVTLRCSPISGHKSVSWYQQVLGQGPQFIFQYYEKEERGRGNFPDRFSARQFPNYSSELNVNALLLGDSALYLCASSFGTGGYNEQFFGPGTRLTVL.